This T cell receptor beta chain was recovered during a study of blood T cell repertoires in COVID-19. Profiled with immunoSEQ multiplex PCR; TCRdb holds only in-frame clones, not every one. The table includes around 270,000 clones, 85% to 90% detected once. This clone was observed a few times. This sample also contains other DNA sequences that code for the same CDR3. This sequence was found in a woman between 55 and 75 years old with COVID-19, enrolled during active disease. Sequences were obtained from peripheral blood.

Here the CDR3 reads CAISGQGQETQYF. CDR3 DNA: TGTGCCATCAGTGGGCAGGGCCAAGAGACCCAGTACTTC. V and J are TRBV10-3 and TRBJ2-5; weak D call: TRBD1 (5 bases). The CDR3 runs to 13 residues. CDR1 is ENHRY and CDR2 is SYGVKD in the germline V gene. Trimming shortened V by 4 bases and J by 1 base, and 7 bases separated the two germline ends.